These T cell receptor beta chains were read from a single sample in a study of blood T cell repertoires in COVID-19. TCRdb's table, derived via immunoSEQ multiplex PCR, lists solely in-frame clones and lacks some. The sample contains around 400,000 clones, 70% to 90% of which appear only once. The material sequenced was PBMCs or T cells enriched from blood (not recorded which). These TCRs come from a woman aged 18-30 years who had been exposed to COVID-19. The CDR3 runs from the conserved cysteine through the conserved F or W. A D gene is named only where the DNA matches it firmly. Clone sizes are given selectively: once, few, many, or a class where the clone is expanded.

14 | . | . | TRBJ2-7 | TRBV19 | TGTGCCAGTAGCGAGGCGTTCCGGGGACAAATGGAGTACTTC | CASSEAFRGQMEYF
14 | . | . | TRBJ1-2 | TRBV7-9 | TGTGCCAGCAGGAATCAACAGATAAACTATGGCTACACCTTC | CASRNQQINYGYTF
15 | . | TRBD1 | TRBJ2-7 | TRBV6-2/TRBV6-3 | TGTGCCAGCAGTTCAACCGGGACAGCGATCTACGAGCAGTACTTC | CASSSTGTAIYEQYF
20 | . | TRBD2 | TRBJ2-2 | TRBV3-1/TRBV3-2 | TGTGCCAGCAGCCAAGTCTTTCGGACGAGGACTAGCGGGCTTAGGGGGGAGCTGTTTTTT | CASSQVFRTRTSGLRGELFF
13 | . | TRBD2 | TRBJ2-7 | TRBV28 | TGTGCCAGTACTAGCGGGCCCACCTACGAGCAGTACTTC | CASTSGPTYEQYF
13 | . | . | TRBJ1-5 | TRBV12-3/TRBV12-4 | TGTGCCAGCGCACCAGGCCTTAATCAGCCCCAGCATTTT | CASAPGLNQPQHF
13 | . | TRBD1 | TRBJ2-4 | TRBV29-1 | TGCAGCGTTTCACAGGGGGGCAAAAACATTCAGTACTTC | CSVSQGGKNIQYF
17 | . | . | TRBJ1-6 | TRBV28 | TGTGCCAGCAGTTTACAGGGGCCGAGCTCCTATAATTCACCCCTCCACTTT | CASSLQGPSSYNSPLHF
13 | once | . | TRBJ1-1 | TRBV5-6 | TGTGCCAGCAGTCGCGTCCTGAACACTGAAGCTTTCTTT | CASSRVLNTEAFF
17 | . | TRBD2 | TRBJ2-7 | TRBV27 | TGTGCCAGCCAAGCCCTAGCGGGGGCTAAGGGACGGCACGAGCAGTACTTC | CASQALAGAKGRHEQYF
12 | . | TRBD1 | TRBJ1-2 | TRBV29-1 | TGCAGCGTGAGTCCCGGGACAGGGTTCTACACCTTC | CSVSPGTGFYTF
14 | . | TRBD2 | TRBJ2-1 | TRBV5-5 | TGTGCCAGCAGCCGGACTAGCGGGAGTGATGAGCAGTTCTTC | CASSRTSGSDEQFF
15 | . | TRBD1 | TRBJ2-7 | TRBV27 | TGTGCCAGCAGTCAGCACAGGGGGACGAGCTACGAGCAGTACTTC | CASSQHRGTSYEQYF
15 | . | TRBD1 | TRBJ1-3 | TRBV27 | TGTGCCAGCAGGTCCAGGGGGCAATCTGGAAACACCATATATTTT | CASRSRGQSGNTIYF
12 | . | . | TRBJ2-5 | TRBV4-2 | TGTGCCAGCAGCCACGCCGGAGAGACCCAGTACTTC | CASSHAGETQYF
15 | . | TRBD2 | TRBJ2-3 | TRBV2 | TGTGCCAGCAGGTTTCCGGGGGGTTTCACAGATACGCAGTATTTT | CASRFPGGFTDTQYF
12 | . | . | TRBJ1-5 | TRBV7-9 | TGTGCCAGCAGCTTAGAAGTGGGGCGCCAGCATTTT | CASSLEVGRQHF
12 | . | . | TRBJ2-5 | TRBV7-2 | TGTGCCAGCAGCTTTCTCGAAGAGACCCAGTACTTC | CASSFLEETQYF
14 | few | TRBD1 | TRBJ2-7 | TRBV6-5 | TGTGCCAGCAGACGCCACAGGGGGACCCACGAGCAGTACTTC | CASRRHRGTHEQYF
15 | . | TRBD1 | TRBJ2-7 | TRBV11-2 | TGTGCCAGCAGCGTGGACAGGGGCCATTCCGACGAGCAGTACTTC | CASSVDRGHSDEQYF
14 | once | TRBD1 | TRBJ2-7 | TRBV23-1 | TGCGCCATTAAACAGGGGACAGAGTTTCGCGAGCAGTACTTC | CAIKQGTEFREQYF
13 | . | TRBD1 | TRBJ2-2 | TRBV29-1 | TGCAGCGTTGCGACAGGGTTCACCGGGGAGCTGTTTTTT | CSVATGFTGELFF
16 | . | . | TRBJ1-2 | TRBV7-2 | TGTGCCAGCAGCTTAGCGGCAGGGCTCGCCGGCTATGGCTACACCTTC | CASSLAAGLAGYGYTF
15 | . | . | TRBJ2-7 | TRBV6-1 | TGTGCCAGCAGTGAACTGGGGAGGAGCTCCTACGAGCAGTACTTC | CASSELGRSSYEQYF
15 | . | . | TRBJ1-5 | TRBV28 | TGTGCCAGCAGTTTTGTGGCAAACAGGGATCAGCCCCAGCATTTT | CASSFVANRDQPQHF
15 | few | . | TRBJ1-2 | TRBV30 | TGTGCCTGGAGTGTAGTCGCGGTTCGGACAGAGACAAACACCTTC | CAWSVVAVRTETNTF